This record covers a single T cell receptor beta chain. The sample originates from a study of blood T cell repertoires in COVID-19. Study at large: Donors in the United States, Italy and Spain gave samples during acute or convalescent COVID-19.

Participants had their cohort set by participant-reported clinical history. No more than 2 weeks before study entry, exposed participants had met a case of COVID-19. Deletions cut 0 bases from V and 3 bases from J, with 7 bases between. The CDR3 loop spans 14 amino acids. CDR1 is SGHRS, CDR2 YFSETQ, per germline. Authors' data handling: Estimation of nucleated cell counts was performed using reference gene primer amplification. Profiled with immunoSEQ multiplex PCR; TCRdb holds only in-frame clones, not every one. The D gene and trimming were derived from the DNA, and the V and J assignments and clone size from that table. The sample yields about 310,000 clones, less than 85% seen once.

This chain connects TRBV5-1 to TRBJ1-5; D is perhaps TRBD1 (5 bases). The sequence derives from a woman aged 25 to 39 who had been exposed to COVID-19. What was sequenced was PBMCs or T cells enriched from blood (not recorded which). In DNA, the CDR3 is TGCGCCAGCAGCTTGGGGACACTCAATCAGCCCCAGCATTTT. Its translation: CASSLGTLNQPQHF.